This TCR beta chain emerged from a study of blood T cell repertoires in COVID-19. Repertoires were generated with immunoSEQ multiplex PCR, while TCRdb's copy carries only in-frame clones and drops some. The top ten hold 7.3% of the sample, which has about 66,000 clones, around 90% seen once. V gave up 0 bases and J gave up 5 bases, with 11 bases separating them. CDR3 size: 14 residues. The V gene's germline CDR1 is SGHRS and CDR2 YFSETQ. Sequencing input: peripheral blood. The TCR comes from a human donor in a cohort sampled during active COVID-19. The chain uses TRBV5-1 and TRBJ1-1; D unclear. CDR3: CASSLASPRTEAFF. CDR3 coding DNA: TGCGCCAGCAGCTTGGCCTCCCCCAGAACTGAAGCTTTCTTT.